These T cell receptor beta chains were read from a single sample in a study of regulatory T cells in long-lasting Graves disease. One entry per CDR3 protein results from TCRdb running MiXCR on the multiplex PCR reads. The sample has a few hundred thousand distinct CDR3 sequences; roughly a fifth are singletons. The source material was peripheral blood mononuclear cells (PBMCs), sampled when the disease was refractory, from a patient treated with antithyroid drugs. Receptor source: a female donor with Graves disease. Both conserved end residues are part of each CDR3. A D gene is named only where the DNA matches it firmly. Only part of the rows carry a size: once, few, many, or a class if the clone is expanded.

J gene	V gene	D gene	clone size	CDR3 DNA	CDR3 protein
TRBJ2-5	TRBV2	TRBD2	few	TGTGCCAGCAGAGGCCGAGCGGGAGTACAAGAGACCCAGTACTTC	CASRGRAGVQETQYF
TRBJ1-1	TRBV28	-	many	TGTGCCAGCAGCCTTCCCGAGAGAGGGCTGCCAGCTTTCTTT	CASSLPERGLPAFF
TRBJ1-6	TRBV30	-	-	TGTGCCTGGAGTGTCGGAGCCAGGGGTAGGTCACCCCTCCACTTT	CAWSVGARGRSPLHF
TRBJ2-5	TRBV7-9	-	many	TGTGCCAGCAGCTTAACTGGCAGGGGTGAGACCCAGTACTTC	CASSLTGRGETQYF
TRBJ2-2	TRBV20-1	-	-	TGCAGTGCTAGTCGGCCGAACACCGGGGAGCTGTTTTTT	CSASRPNTGELFF
TRBJ2-1	TRBV27	-	-	TGTGCCAGCAGCTCGCTTAGCGATGAGCAGTTCTTC	CASSSLSDEQFF
TRBJ1-1	TRBV7-9	-	-	TGTGCCAGCAGCTTAAACCGGGACGCTGAAGCTTTCTTT	CASSLNRDAEAFF
TRBJ2-5	TRBV13	-	many	TGTGCCAGCAGCCTTCGACGTCTCCAAGAGACCCAGTACTTC	CASSLRRLQETQYF
TRBJ1-5	TRBV20-1	TRBD1	-	TGCAGTGCTAGAAACCCCGGGACAGGGGCTAATCAGCCCCAGCATTTT	CSARNPGTGANQPQHF
TRBJ2-7	TRBV7-8	-	-	TGTGCCAGCAGCTTAGCAGTTGACGGTGAACTTCCCTCCTACGAGCAGTACTTC	CASSLAVDGELPSYEQYF
TRBJ1-1	TRBV12-3/TRBV12-4	-	many	TGTGCCAGCAGGACCGGCCAGGGTACTGAAGCTTTCTTT	CASRTGQGTEAFF
TRBJ2-1	TRBV3-1	-	-	TGTGCCAGCAGCCAAGCAGTTAGCGGCAATGAGCAGTTCTTC	CASSQAVSGNEQFF
TRBJ2-2	TRBV12-3/TRBV12-4	-	many	TGTGCCAGCAGCCGACAGGGAGGCGGGGAGCTGTTTTTT	CASSRQGGGELFF
TRBJ2-2	TRBV28	TRBD2	many	TGTGCCAGCAGCCCGGGAGGATACCCGAACACCGGGGAGCTGTTTTTT	CASSPGGYPNTGELFF
TRBJ2-7	TRBV7-6	TRBD2	few	TGTGCCAGCAGCTTAGCTAGCGGGAGTCAAAGAGAGCAGTACTTC	CASSLASGSQREQYF
TRBJ2-7	TRBV7-9	-	few	TGTGCCAGCAGCTTAGACGGGATTGATCACAAGCAGTACTTC	CASSLDGIDHKQYF
TRBJ2-7	TRBV6-1	-	many	TGTGCCAGCAGCCCCGTGGGAGCCTACGAGCAGTACTTC	CASSPVGAYEQYF
TRBJ2-5	TRBV2	-	many	TGTGCCGGCCGGACAGACCAAGAGACCCAGTACTTC	CAGRTDQETQYF
TRBJ2-7	TRBV2	TRBD1	-	TGTGCCACTCGGGACAGGTTGGCCTACGAGCAGTACTTC	CATRDRLAYEQYF
TRBJ2-1	TRBV2	-	few	TGTGCCAGCAGTGTGGACTTAAGGAATGAGCAGTTCTTC	CASSVDLRNEQFF
TRBJ1-1	TRBV7-2	-	few	TGTGCCAGCAGCTCCACCTACAGGGTACGGACTGAAGCTTTCTTT	CASSSTYRVRTEAFF
TRBJ2-3	TRBV7-8	TRBD2	once	TGTGCCAGCAGCTTAGAGGTAGCGGGATTGGCCCAAGATACGCAGTATTTT	CASSLEVAGLAQDTQYF
TRBJ2-5	TRBV5-5	TRBD1	-	TGTGCCAGCAGCTGGACAGGGGCGGTCCAAGAGACCCAGTACTTC	CASSWTGAVQETQYF
TRBJ1-4	TRBV29-1	-	many	TGCAGCGTTGGGGAATCAGGGAACGGTGAAAAACTGTTTTTT	CSVGESGNGEKLFF
TRBJ2-4	TRBV29-1	-	many	TGCAGCGTTGAGATGGGGTACGAGGCCAAAAACATTCAGTACTTC	CSVEMGYEAKNIQYF
TRBJ1-5	TRBV6-1	-	-	TGTGCCAGCAGTCCCTACGGGGGGGATCAGCCCCAGCATTTT	CASSPYGGDQPQHF
TRBJ2-1	TRBV10-3	TRBD2	-	TGTGCCATCAGTGAGGATTTAATGGCGGGAGAAGGGTACAATGAGCAGTTCTTC	CAISEDLMAGEGYNEQFF
TRBJ1-3	TRBV15	-	few	TGTGCCACCAGCAGAGTCGCTCAGAGCTCTGGAAACACCATATATTTT	CATSRVAQSSGNTIYF
TRBJ1-4	TRBV20-1	-	-	TGCAGTGCTGGTCTCTCAACAGGGAGGGTGTTTTTT	CSAGLSTGRVFF
TRBJ1-6	TRBV28	TRBD1	-	TGTGCCAGCAGACCGACACAGGGGAATTCACCCCTCCACTTT	CASRPTQGNSPLHF
TRBJ2-7	TRBV7-8	-	many	TGTGCCAGCAGCACTCAGCTGGGGATAACCTACGAGCAGTACTTC	CASSTQLGITYEQYF
TRBJ1-4	TRBV11-2	-	many	TGTGCCAGCAGCTTAGCAGACAGGACTGAAAAACTGTTTTTT	CASSLADRTEKLFF
TRBJ2-7	TRBV7-6	TRBD1	few	TGTGCCAGCAGCCCCAGGACAGGGACTGGGATATACGAGCAGTACTTC	CASSPRTGTGIYEQYF
TRBJ2-5	TRBV28	-	many	TGTGCCAGCAGTGACCCCGGGACCGGGGGGACCCAGTACTTC	CASSDPGTGGTQYF
TRBJ1-5	TRBV27	TRBD1	many	TGTGCCAGCAGTGCCGGACAGGGAGGCAATCAGCCCCAGCATTTT	CASSAGQGGNQPQHF
TRBJ1-6	TRBV29-1	-	-	TGCAGCGTTGAACAGCATGACAGGAGCTCCTATAATTCACCCCTCCACTTT	CSVEQHDRSSYNSPLHF
TRBJ1-2	TRBV2	-	many	TGTGCCAGCAGTGAAAATTTCGGCAGCACTAACGGCTACACCTTC	CASSENFGSTNGYTF
TRBJ1-2	TRBV12-3/TRBV12-4	-	-	TGTGCCAGCAGGAAGGGACACAATATATATGGCTACACCTTC	CASRKGHNIYGYTF
TRBJ2-7	TRBV12-3/TRBV12-4	-	many	TGTGCCAGTTCCGCCACCAGTCCGCCGGCCTACGAGCAGTACTTC	CASSATSPPAYEQYF
TRBJ1-5	TRBV6-2/TRBV6-3	TRBD1	many	TGTGCCAGCAGTCGAGCCCCGAAAGCGCCGGGACAGGGGCCGTTCCATCAGCCCCAGCATTTT	CASSRAPKAPGQGPFHQPQHF
TRBJ2-2	TRBV9	TRBD1	few	TGTGCCAGCAGCGTAGGGCCGGGACAGGGGAACACACGGGAGCTGTTTTTT	CASSVGPGQGNTRELFF
TRBJ2-7	TRBV9	TRBD2	-	TGTGCCAGCAGCGTAGGGGCGGGAGTGGCCGAGCAGTACTTC	CASSVGAGVAEQYF
TRBJ2-7	TRBV20-1	TRBD2	few	TGCAGTGCTAGACCGCGGGGGGGGGGCGCCGAGCAGTACTTC	CSARPRGGGAEQYF
TRBJ2-3	TRBV28	-	-	TGTGCCAGCAGTCCCGGCAGGGGAACAGATACGCAGTATTTT	CASSPGRGTDTQYF
TRBJ2-7	TRBV28	TRBD1	many	TGTGCCAGCATTAACCGAGGGACAGGCGAGCAGTACTTC	CASINRGTGEQYF
TRBJ1-1	TRBV28	TRBD1	many	TGTGCCAGCAGCCAAAACAGGGGACAGGAAGCTTTCTTT	CASSQNRGQEAFF